The 16 T cell receptor beta chains below were found in one sample sequenced in a study of blood T cell repertoires in COVID-19. The repertoire was sequenced with immunoSEQ multiplex PCR; TCRdb's copy has only in-frame clones and lacks some. Of approximately 140,000 clones in the sample, approximately 84% are singletons; the top ten hold about 1.3%. The sequencing sample was made of peripheral blood. Receptor source: a man aged 55 to 69 with acute or convalescent COVID-19.

This chain connects TRBV7-2 to TRBJ2-2; 14 positions agree with TRBD2. The CDR3 extends over 15 amino acids. Germline CDR1 reads SGHTA; CDR2 reads FQGNSA. V gave up 3 bases and J gave up 7 bases; unmatched junction bases: 1. CDR3 protein: CASSFGTSGSGELFF. The CDR3 DNA reads as TGTGCCAGCAGCTTCGGGACTAGCGGGAGCGGGGAGCTGTTTTTT.

J is TRBJ2-3 and V is TRBV23-1, with D tentatively TRBD2 (5 bases). TRBV23-1 is marked as an open reading frame, function uncertain. With 0 bases removed from V and 0 bases from J, the gap between germline ends came to 10 bases. This CDR3 spans 16 amino acids. The CDR3 protein is CASSQSFRGSTDTQYF. The CDR3, as DNA: TGCGCCAGCAGTCAATCATTCCGGGGAAGCACAGATACGCAGTATTTT.

In its sample, this clone was seen once. The V and J genes are TRBV2 and TRBJ1-5; the match to TRBD1 covers 9 bases. Germline CDR1 and CDR2: SNHLY and FYNNEI. V shed 7 bases, J shed 2 bases, and the junction held 3 bases outside the gene matches. The CDR3 runs 14 residues. The CDR3: CASNRDRGNQPQHF. The CDR3 DNA is TGTGCCAGCAACCGGGACAGGGGCAATCAGCCCCAGCATTTT.

The rearrangement links TRBV3-1 (or the pseudogene TRBV3-2) to TRBJ1-1, with a weak D call TRBD1 (6 bases). CDR1 is LGHDT and CDR2 is YNNKEL in the germline V gene (reference sequence). This CDR3 spans 15 amino acids. V shed 0 bases and J shed 0 bases, with 8 bases lying between them. The CDR3 nucleotides are TGTGCCAGCAGCCAAGATAGGGACATGAACACTGAAGCTTTCTTT. This translates into CASSQDRDMNTEAFF.

This clone was detected only once. The rearrangement joins TRBV27 to TRBJ1-2; tentative D call: TRBD1 (5 bases). V gave up 5 bases and J gave up 8 bases, with 12 bases separating them. There are 12 residues in the CDR3. Germline V CDR1 and CDR2: MNHEY, SMNVEV (reference sequence). CDR3 nucleotides: TGTGCCAGCAGTCTGCCAGGGTCCGGCTACACCTTC. Its protein is CASSLPGSGYTF.

This clone came up a few times. This chain links TRBV29-1 with TRBJ2-3; D might be TRBD1 (5 bases). There are 15 residues in the CDR3. V lost 2 bases and J lost 4, with 16 bases in between. Germline assignment: CDR1 SQVTM and CDR2 ANQGSEA. In DNA form, the CDR3 reads TGCAGCGTTGAACCCCTCCAGGGAATTTCAGATACGCAGTATTTT. Protein product: CSVEPLQGISDTQYF.

The J gene is TRBJ2-1, the V gene TRBV5-1; tentatively, D is TRBD2 (6 bases). There are 14 residues in the CDR3. Germline V lookup: CDR1 SGHRS, CDR2 YFSETQ. V lost 0 bases and J lost 10, with 14 bases in between. DNA for the CDR3: TGCGCCAGCAGCTTGGGACTAGGAATGAGCGAGCAGTTCTTC. Amino acid sequence: CASSLGLGMSEQFF.

This sequence joins TRBV11-1 and TRBJ2-7, with TRBD1 matching over 10 bases. The V segment lost 5 bases and the J segment 2 bases; nucleotides outside the gene matches: 9. CDR1 SGHAT and CDR2 FQDESV come from the germline V gene (reference sequence). CDR3 length equals 16 residues. The CDR3 nucleotides are TGTGCCAGCAGCCCGCGACAGGGGGCGCCCACCTACGAGCAGTACTTC. Translating it yields CASSPRQGAPTYEQYF.

V usage is TRBV19 and J usage is TRBJ2-3, with D possibly matching TRBD2 (6 bases). There are 15 residues in the CDR3. Germline lookup yields CDR1 LNHDA and CDR2 SQIVND (reference sequence). Trimming pared 5 bases from V and 3 bases from J, leaving 15 bases between. The CDR3 region is CASSASGGETDTQYF. CDR3 in DNA: TGTGCCAGTAGTGCCTCTGGAGGGGAAACAGATACGCAGTATTTT.

The rearrangement uses TRBV9 and TRBJ2-2; 9 bases fit TRBD1. J gave up 5 bases and V 2 bases, and 4 bases lay outside the gene matches. CDR3 length equals 15 residues. Germline V gives CDR1 SGDLS, CDR2 YYNGEE. Here the CDR3 DNA reads TGTGCCAGCAGCGTCGACAGGGGGTTGACCGGGGAGCTGTTTTTT. Its translation is CASSVDRGLTGELFF.

V usage is TRBV19 and J usage is TRBJ1-1, with D perhaps matching TRBD1 (5 bases). V shed 0 bases and J shed 11 bases, with 13 bases lying between them. CDR1 is LNHDA and CDR2 is SQIVND in the germline V gene (reference sequence). CDR3 length: 13 residues. The CDR3 reads CASSIEGDQGAFF. As DNA, the CDR3 is TGTGCCAGTAGTATAGAAGGCGACCAGGGTGCTTTCTTT.

The chain has TRBV7-8 and TRBJ2-2, with 10 bases fitting TRBD1. The CDR3 is 16 amino acids. In germline, CDR1 is SGHVS, CDR2 FQNEAQ. J was trimmed by 3 bases and V by 5 bases; bases with no gene match: 6. This CDR3 reads CASSPWTGGYTGELFF. The CDR3 region has the DNA TGTGCCAGCAGCCCCTGGACAGGGGGTTACACCGGGGAGCTGTTTTTT.

This clone was recorded only once. The rearrangement joins TRBV9 to TRBJ2-1; perhaps TRBD1 as D (5 bases). The CDR3 loop spans 14 amino acids. CDR1 and CDR2 from the germline V gene are SGDLS and YYNGEE. Between the trimmed V and J ends, which lost 0 bases and 3 bases, there was a span of 7 bases. The DNA for the CDR3 is TGTGCCAGCAGCGTAGAGGGGTTCTACAATGAGCAGTTCTTC. Encoded protein: CASSVEGFYNEQFF.

The sample holds one count of this clone. The V gene is TRBV3-1 (or the pseudogene TRBV3-2), the J gene TRBJ1-1, with D perhaps matching TRBD1 (5 bases). Germline assignment: CDR1 LGHDT and CDR2 YNNKEL (reference sequence). The CDR3 totals 16 residues. V lost 3 bases to trimming and J lost 2 bases, with 16 bases between them. Here the CDR3 reads CASSHASSQGNTEAFF. The CDR3, as DNA: TGTGCCAGCAGCCATGCGTCGAGCCAGGGCAACACTGAAGCTTTCTTT.

The chain carries TRBV18 and TRBJ1-5, with TRBD1 matching 7 bases. This CDR3 has 15 residues. The germline gives CDR1 KGHSH, CDR2 LQKENI. The trim removed 4 bases at V and 0 bases at J, leaving 3 bases unmatched. DNA of the CDR3: TGTGCCAGCTCACTTGGGACAGTTAGCAATCAGCCCCAGCATTTT. Amino acids: CASSLGTVSNQPQHF.

The chain employs TRBV7-2 and TRBJ2-7; 9 nucleotides match TRBD1. V was pared by 6 bases and J by 1 base, with 1 base of the junction left unmatched. From germline, CDR1 is SGHTA and CDR2 FQGNSA. This CDR3 is built from 13 residues. CDR3 sequence reads: CASRDRGSYEQYF. The CDR3 nucleotides are TGTGCCAGCAGGGACAGGGGTTCCTACGAGCAGTACTTC.